This T cell receptor beta chain was recovered during a study of cytotoxic CD8 clonotypes in ibrutinib-treated CLL. General study points: Clonality at baseline surpassed age-matched healthy donors and tracked circulating CD8+ T-cell counts.

This clone was found a few times. What it binds is not known. Assay: immunoSEQ multiplex PCR; the TCRdb copy retains only in-frame clones and omits some. The repertoire has tens of thousands of clones, approximately 71% of them found once; the top ten carry roughly half. Trimming took off 4 bases at V and 6 bases at J, with 12 bases between the two ends. In germline, CDR1 is SGHNT, CDR2 YYREEE (reference sequence). The CDR3 is 13 amino acids. The sequenced sample was PBMCs, obtained at disease progression, from a patient treated with ibrutinib. This receptor was obtained from a human donor with chronic lymphocytic leukemia. The chain is built from TRBV5-4 and TRBJ2-3; perhaps TRBD2 as D (6 bases). The CDR3 bases are TGTGCCAGCAGCCCCCGGGAGCCTGATACGCAGTATTTT. It is translated as CASSPREPDTQYF.